This record concerns one T cell receptor beta chain sequence. The antigen is not known. This sample was taken from a study of post-analysis software for immune sequencing data. Study-wide results and limits: People with multiple sclerosis had a significantly lower normalized Chao1 diversity than controls did. When patients were compared with controls, five TRBV segments were more frequent, TRBV5-6, TRBV5-1 and TRBV20-1 among them.

Germline CDR1 SGHDN, CDR2 FVKESK. The length of the CDR3 is 15 residues. TCR beta libraries were prepared from cDNA with unique molecular identifiers. Each sample of about 0.9 to 10 million input T cells yielded around 500,000 cDNA molecules, so each molecule approximated one T cell. TCRdb redid the calling of the PCR reads with MiXCR, one entry per CDR3 protein. The data show approximately 730,000 distinct CDR3 sequences, about half seen once. The sample taken for sequencing was blood. The chain employs TRBV14 and TRBJ2-5; D may be TRBD2 (6 bases). The J call is doubtful: the DNA matches TRBJ2-7 better. The source of this sequence is a girl between 5 and 17 years old with multiple sclerosis. CDR3 protein: CASSQAVGTPNEQYF. CDR3 DNA: TGTGCCAGCAGCCAAGCCGTGGGGACTCCAAACGAGCAGTACTTC.